The 9 T cell receptor beta chains given below trace back to one sample, sequenced in a study of cytomegalovirus exposure and HLA in healthy donors. Primers for the PCR totalled 60 Vbeta and 13 Jbeta. TCRdb's table, derived via immunoSEQ multiplex PCR, lists solely in-frame clones and lacks some. The sample contains some 100,000 clones, about 80% of which appear only once. The specimen was PBMCs. Receptors were obtained from a man between 40 and 49 years old in good health and CMV-seronegative.

This clone was counted between two and nine times. This chain uses TRBV5-4 with TRBJ2-3; the match to TRBD1 covers 7 bases. Trimming removed 4 bases from V and 3 bases from J; junction bases left unmatched: 5. CDR1 and CDR2 from the germline V gene are SGHNT and YYREEE (reference sequence). This CDR3 is 14 amino acids long. The CDR3 DNA reads as TGTGCCAGCAGCCCAAGACAGGGTACAGATACGCAGTATTTT. Translated, it gives CASSPRQGTDTQYF. The complete variable domain, with remaining parts taken from reference TRBV5-4 and TRBJ2-3, reads ETGVTQSPTHLIKTRGQQVTLRCSSQSGHNTVSWYQQALGQGPQFIFQYYREEENGRGNFPPRFSGLQFPNYSSELNVNALELDDSALYLCASSPRQGTDTQYFGPGTRLTVL.

CDR3: CASSRSGWAMNTEAFF. Written as DNA, the CDR3 is TGTGCCAGCAGCCGATCGGGGTGGGCCATGAACACTGAAGCTTTCTTT. The chain combines TRBV5-4 with TRBJ1-1; D unresolved. The V end lost 4 bases, the J end lost 0 bases, and 16 bases lay between the germline ends. This CDR3 region has 16 residues. CDR1 and CDR2 from the germline V gene are SGHNT and YYREEE (reference sequence).

The genes are TRBV5-1 and TRBJ1-4; TRBD1 aligns across 9 bases. This CDR3 has 14 residues. After removal of 4 bases from V and 7 bases from J, the junction contained 5 bases not matched to a gene. Per germline, CDR1 SGHRS and CDR2 YFSETQ. CDR3 in amino acids: CASSRTGAAEKLFF. The CDR3 nucleotides are TGCGCCAGCAGCCGGACAGGGGCGGCTGAAAAACTGTTTTTT. The whole variable domain, remainder taken from reference TRBV5-1 and TRBJ1-4, is KAGVTQTPRYLIKTRGQQVTLSCSPISGHRSVSWYQQTPGQGLQFLFEYFSETQRNKGNFPGRFSGRQFSNSRSEMNVSTLELGDSALYLCASSRTGAAEKLFFGSGTQLSVL.

This clone was detected only once. This chain links TRBV20-1 with TRBJ2-7, with TRBD2 as a possible D gene (6 bases). CDR1 is DFQATT and CDR2 is SNEGSKA in the germline V gene (reference sequence). The CDR3 has 11 amino acids. As DNA, the CDR3 is TGCAGCCGCGGGGTTATCTACGAGCAGTACGTC. As protein: CSRGVIYEQYV.

This clone occurred a few times. This chain uses TRBV14 with TRBJ2-1; 16 positions match TRBD2. Germline V gene lookup returns CDR1 SGHDN and CDR2 FVKESK. CDR3 length equals 15 residues. V lost 4 bases, J lost 8 bases, and 2 bases stayed unmatched. The CDR3 here is CASSLGLAGGHEQFF. CDR3 bases: TGTGCCAGCAGCCTGGGACTAGCGGGGGGGCATGAGCAGTTCTTC.

In its sample, this clone was seen once. CDR3 sequence (DNA): TGCGCCAGCGCCAAGGGACAGGTTGATGGCTACACCTTC. It specifies CASAKGQVDGYTF. This chain connects TRBV5-1 to TRBJ1-2; 8 nucleotides match TRBD1. After removal of 7 bases from V and 6 bases from J, the junction contained 8 bases not matched to a gene. The CDR3 runs 13 residues. From germline, CDR1 is SGHRS and CDR2 YFSETQ.

This chain joins TRBV5-1 and TRBJ2-5, with TRBD2 matching over 9 bases. Germline CDR1 and CDR2: SGHRS and YFSETQ. V dropped 3 bases and J dropped 13; count of bases not matched to a gene: 16. The CDR3 has 15 amino acids. DNA of the CDR3: TGCGCCAGCAGCTCGAGCGGGGGGCCAGCCTACGAGCGGTACTTC. This codes for CASSSSGGPAYERYF.

V gene TRBV28 combines with J gene TRBJ2-1; TRBD2 aligns across 11 bases. CDR1 is MDHEN and CDR2 is SYDVKM in the germline V gene. V shed 6 bases and J 2 bases; nucleotides not matched to a gene: 6. The CDR3 length is 16 residues. For the CDR3, the DNA is TGTGCCAGCAGAACGCTAGCGGGGGGCACCTACAATGAGCAGTTCTTC. Its translation is CASRTLAGGTYNEQFF.

Regarding this clone: The junction departs from germline at one end; a sequencing error may be responsible. The chain carries TRBV5-5 and TRBJ1-3, with TRBD1 matching over 8 bases. There are 16 residues in the CDR3. Germline CDR1 and CDR2: SGHKS and YYEKEE (reference sequence). This CDR3 reads CASSQTGTGYANTIYF. DNA for the CDR3: TGCGCCAGCAGCCAAACCGGGACAGGCTACGCCAACACCATATATTTT.